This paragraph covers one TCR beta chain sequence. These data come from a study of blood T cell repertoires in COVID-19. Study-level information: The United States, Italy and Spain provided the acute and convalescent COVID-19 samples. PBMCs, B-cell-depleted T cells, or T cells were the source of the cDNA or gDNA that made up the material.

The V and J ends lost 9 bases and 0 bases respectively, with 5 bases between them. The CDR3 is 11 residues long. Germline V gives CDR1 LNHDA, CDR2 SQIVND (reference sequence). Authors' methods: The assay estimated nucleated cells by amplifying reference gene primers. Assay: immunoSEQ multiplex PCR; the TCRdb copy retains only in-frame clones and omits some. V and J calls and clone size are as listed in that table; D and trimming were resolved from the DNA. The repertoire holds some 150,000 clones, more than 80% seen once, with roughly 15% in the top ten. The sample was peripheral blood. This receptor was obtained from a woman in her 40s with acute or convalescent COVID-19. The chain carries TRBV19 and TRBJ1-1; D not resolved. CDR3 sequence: CASVMNTEAFF. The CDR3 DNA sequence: TGTGCCAGCGTTATGAACACTGAAGCTTTCTTT. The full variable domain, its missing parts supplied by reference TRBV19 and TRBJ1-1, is DGGITQSPKYLFRKEGQNVTLSCEQNLNHDAMYWYRQDPGQGLRLIYYSQIVNDFQKGDIAEGYSVSREKKESFPLTVTSAQKNPTAFYLCASVMNTEAFFGQGTRLTVV.